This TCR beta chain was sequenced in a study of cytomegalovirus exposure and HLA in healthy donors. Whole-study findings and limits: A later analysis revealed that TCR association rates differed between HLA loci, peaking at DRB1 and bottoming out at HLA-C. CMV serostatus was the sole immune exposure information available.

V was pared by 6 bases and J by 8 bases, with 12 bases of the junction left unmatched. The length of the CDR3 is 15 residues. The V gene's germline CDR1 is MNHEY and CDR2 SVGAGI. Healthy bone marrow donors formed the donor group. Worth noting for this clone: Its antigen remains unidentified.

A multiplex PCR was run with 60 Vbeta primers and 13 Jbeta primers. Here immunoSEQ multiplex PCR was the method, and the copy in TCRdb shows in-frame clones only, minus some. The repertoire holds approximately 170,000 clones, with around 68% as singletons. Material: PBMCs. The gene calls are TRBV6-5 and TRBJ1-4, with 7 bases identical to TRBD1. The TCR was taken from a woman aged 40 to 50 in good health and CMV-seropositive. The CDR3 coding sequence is TGTGCCAGCAGCGATTACAGGGGCGGGGGGGAAAAACTGTTTTTT. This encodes CASSDYRGGGEKLFF.